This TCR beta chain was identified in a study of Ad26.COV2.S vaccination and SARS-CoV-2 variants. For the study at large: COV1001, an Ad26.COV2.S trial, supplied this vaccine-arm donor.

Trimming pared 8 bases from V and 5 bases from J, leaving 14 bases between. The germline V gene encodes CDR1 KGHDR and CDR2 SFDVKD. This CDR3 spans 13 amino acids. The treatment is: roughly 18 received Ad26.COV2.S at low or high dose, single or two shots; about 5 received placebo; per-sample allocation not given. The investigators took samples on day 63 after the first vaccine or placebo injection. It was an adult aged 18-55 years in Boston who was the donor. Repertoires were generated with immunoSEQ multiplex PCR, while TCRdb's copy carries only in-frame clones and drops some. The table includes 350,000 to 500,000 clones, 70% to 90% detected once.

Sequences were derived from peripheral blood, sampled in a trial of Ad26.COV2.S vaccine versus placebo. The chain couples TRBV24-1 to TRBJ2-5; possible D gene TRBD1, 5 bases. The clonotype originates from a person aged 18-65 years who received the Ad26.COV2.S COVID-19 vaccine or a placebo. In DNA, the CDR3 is TGTGCCACCATGGACAAGAAGTGGGAGACCCAGTACTTC. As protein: CATMDKKWETQYF.